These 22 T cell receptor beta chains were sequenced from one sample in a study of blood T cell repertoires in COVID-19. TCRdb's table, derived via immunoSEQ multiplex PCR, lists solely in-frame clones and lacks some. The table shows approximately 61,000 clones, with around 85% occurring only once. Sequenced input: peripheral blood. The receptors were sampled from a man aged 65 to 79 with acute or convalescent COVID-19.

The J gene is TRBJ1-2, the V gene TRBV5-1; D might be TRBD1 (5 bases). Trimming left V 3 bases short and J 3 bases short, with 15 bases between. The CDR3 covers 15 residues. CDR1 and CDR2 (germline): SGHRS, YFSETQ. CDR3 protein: CASSSITGGDYGYTF. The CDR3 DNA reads TGCGCCAGCAGCTCTATCACGGGGGGTGACTATGGCTACACCTTC.

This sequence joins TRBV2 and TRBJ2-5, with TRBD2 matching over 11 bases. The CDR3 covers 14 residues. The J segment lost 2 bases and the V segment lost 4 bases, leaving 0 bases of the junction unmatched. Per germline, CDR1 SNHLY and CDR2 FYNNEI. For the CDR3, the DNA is TGTGCCAGCAGTGGACTAGCGGGGCAAGAGACCCAGTACTTC. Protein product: CASSGLAGQETQYF.

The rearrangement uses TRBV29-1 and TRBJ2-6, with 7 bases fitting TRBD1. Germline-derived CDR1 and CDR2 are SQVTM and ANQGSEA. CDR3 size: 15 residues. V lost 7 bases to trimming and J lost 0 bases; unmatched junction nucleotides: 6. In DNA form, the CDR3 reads TGCAGCGCCCTCCGGGACAGCTCTGGGGCCAACGTCCTGACTTTC. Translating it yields CSALRDSSGANVLTF.

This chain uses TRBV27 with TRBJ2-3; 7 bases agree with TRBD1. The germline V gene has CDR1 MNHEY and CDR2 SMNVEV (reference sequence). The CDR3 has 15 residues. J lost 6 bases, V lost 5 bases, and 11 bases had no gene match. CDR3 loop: CASSPWDSPGDTQYF. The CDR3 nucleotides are TGTGCCAGCAGTCCTTGGGACAGCCCGGGGGATACGCAGTATTTT.

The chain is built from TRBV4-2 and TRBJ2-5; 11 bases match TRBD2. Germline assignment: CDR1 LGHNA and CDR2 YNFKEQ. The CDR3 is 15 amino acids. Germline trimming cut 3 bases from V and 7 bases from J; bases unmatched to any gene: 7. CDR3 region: CASSQLAGGPGTQYF. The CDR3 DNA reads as TGTGCCAGCAGCCAGTTAGCGGGGGGGCCCGGGACCCAGTACTTC.

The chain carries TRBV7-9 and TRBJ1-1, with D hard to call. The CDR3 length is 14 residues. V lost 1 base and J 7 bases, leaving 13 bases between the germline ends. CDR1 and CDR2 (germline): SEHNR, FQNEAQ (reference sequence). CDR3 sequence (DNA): TGTGCCAGCAGCTTAGGTCAATTGGGAGGTGAAGCTTTCTTT. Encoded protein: CASSLGQLGGEAFF.

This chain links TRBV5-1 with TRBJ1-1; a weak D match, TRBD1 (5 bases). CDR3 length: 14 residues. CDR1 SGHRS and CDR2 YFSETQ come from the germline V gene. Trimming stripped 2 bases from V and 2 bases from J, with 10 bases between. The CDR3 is CASSFYRTNTEAFF. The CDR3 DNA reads TGCGCCAGCAGCTTTTACCGGACAAACACTGAAGCTTTCTTT. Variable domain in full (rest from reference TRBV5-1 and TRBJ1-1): KAGVTQTPRYLIKTRGQQVTLSCSPISGHRSVSWYQQTPGQGLQFLFEYFSETQRNKGNFPGRFSGRQFSNSRSEMNVSTLELGDSALYLCASSFYRTNTEAFFGQGTRLTVV.

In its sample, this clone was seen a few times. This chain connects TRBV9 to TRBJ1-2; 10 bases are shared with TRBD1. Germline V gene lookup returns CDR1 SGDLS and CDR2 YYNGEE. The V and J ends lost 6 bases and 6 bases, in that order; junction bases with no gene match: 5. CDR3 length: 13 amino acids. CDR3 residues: CASKRTGGHGYTF. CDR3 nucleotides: TGTGCCAGCAAGAGGACAGGGGGACATGGCTACACCTTC.

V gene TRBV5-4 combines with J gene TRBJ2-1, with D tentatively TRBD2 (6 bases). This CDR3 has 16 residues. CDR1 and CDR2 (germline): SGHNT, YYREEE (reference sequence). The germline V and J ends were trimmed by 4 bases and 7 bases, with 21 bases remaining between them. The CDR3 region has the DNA TGTGCCAGCAGCCGCACCGGGGCGGGGTCCGGGAATGAGCAGTTCTTC. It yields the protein CASSRTGAGSGNEQFF.

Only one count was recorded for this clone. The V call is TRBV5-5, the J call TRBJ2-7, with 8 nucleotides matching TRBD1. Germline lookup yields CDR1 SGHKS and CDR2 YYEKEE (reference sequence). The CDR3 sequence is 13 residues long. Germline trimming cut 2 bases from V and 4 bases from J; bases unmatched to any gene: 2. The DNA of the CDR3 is TGTGCCAGCAGCTTACAGGGGGTTTACGAGCAGTACTTC. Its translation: CASSLQGVYEQYF.

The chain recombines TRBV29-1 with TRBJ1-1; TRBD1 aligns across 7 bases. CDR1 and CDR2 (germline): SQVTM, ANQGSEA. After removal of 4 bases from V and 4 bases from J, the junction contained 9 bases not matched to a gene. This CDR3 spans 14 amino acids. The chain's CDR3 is CSVGKPPGGTEAFF. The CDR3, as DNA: TGCAGCGTTGGAAAGCCACCAGGGGGCACTGAAGCTTTCTTT. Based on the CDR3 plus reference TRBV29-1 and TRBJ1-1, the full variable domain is SAVISQKPSRDICQRGTSLTIQCQVDSQVTMMFWYRQQPGQSLTLIATANQGSEATYESGFVIDKFPISRPNLTFSTLTVSNMSPEDSSIYLCSVGKPPGGTEAFFGQGTRLTVV.

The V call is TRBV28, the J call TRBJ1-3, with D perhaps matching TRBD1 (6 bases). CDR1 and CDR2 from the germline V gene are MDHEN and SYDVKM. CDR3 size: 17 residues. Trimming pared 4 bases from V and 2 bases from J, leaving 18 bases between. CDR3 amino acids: CASSSAALTGTGNTIYF. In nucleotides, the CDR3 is TGTGCCAGCAGTTCGGCCGCCCTCACAGGGACTGGAAACACCATATATTTT.

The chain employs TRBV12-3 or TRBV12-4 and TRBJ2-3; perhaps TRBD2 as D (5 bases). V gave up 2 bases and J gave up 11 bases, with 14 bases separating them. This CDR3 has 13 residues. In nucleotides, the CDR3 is TGTGCCAGCAGTTTACTAGCACTCAATGTGCAGTATTTT. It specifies CASSLLALNVQYF.

The CDR3 sequence is CASSVVEVSRDTNTEAFF. The CDR3 nucleotides are TGTGCCAGCAGCGTAGTGGAAGTAAGCCGGGACACGAACACTGAAGCTTTCTTT. This chain uses TRBV9 with TRBJ1-1, with D possibly being TRBD1 (6 bases). The CDR3 spans 18 residues. Looked up from germline, CDR1 is SGDLS and CDR2 is YYNGEE. The V end was cut by 0 bases, the J end by 1 base, with 19 bases between.

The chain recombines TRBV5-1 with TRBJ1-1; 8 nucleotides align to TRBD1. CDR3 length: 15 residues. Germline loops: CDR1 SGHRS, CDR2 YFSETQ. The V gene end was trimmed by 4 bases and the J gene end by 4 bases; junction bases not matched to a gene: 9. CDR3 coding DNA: TGCGCCAGCAGCCTCTCGACAGGGGCTCTCACTGAAGCTTTCTTT. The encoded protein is CASSLSTGALTEAFF.

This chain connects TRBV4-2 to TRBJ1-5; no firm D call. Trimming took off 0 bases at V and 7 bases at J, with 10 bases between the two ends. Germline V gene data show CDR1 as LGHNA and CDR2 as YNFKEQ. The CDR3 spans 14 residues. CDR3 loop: CASSQDRGLQPQHF. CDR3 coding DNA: TGTGCCAGCAGCCAAGATCGAGGTCTACAGCCCCAGCATTTT.

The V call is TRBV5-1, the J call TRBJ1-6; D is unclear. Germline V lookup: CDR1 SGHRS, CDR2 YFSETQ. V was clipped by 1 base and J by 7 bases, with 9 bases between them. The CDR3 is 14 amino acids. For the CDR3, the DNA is TGCGCCAGCAGCTTGAACGGGATGAATTCACCCCTCCACTTT. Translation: CASSLNGMNSPLHF.

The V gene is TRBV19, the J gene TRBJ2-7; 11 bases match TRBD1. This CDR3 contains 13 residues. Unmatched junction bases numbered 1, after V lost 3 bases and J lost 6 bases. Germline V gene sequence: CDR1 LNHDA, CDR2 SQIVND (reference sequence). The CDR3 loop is CASSMDRGREQYF. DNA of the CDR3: TGTGCCAGTAGTATGGACAGGGGGCGCGAGCAGTACTTC.

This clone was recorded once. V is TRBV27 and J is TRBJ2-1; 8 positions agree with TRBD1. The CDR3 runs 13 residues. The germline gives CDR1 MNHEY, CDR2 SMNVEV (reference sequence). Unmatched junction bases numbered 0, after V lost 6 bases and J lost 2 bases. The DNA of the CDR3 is TGTGCCAGCAGCAGGGGGCCCTACAATGAGCAGTTCTTC. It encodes CASSRGPYNEQFF.

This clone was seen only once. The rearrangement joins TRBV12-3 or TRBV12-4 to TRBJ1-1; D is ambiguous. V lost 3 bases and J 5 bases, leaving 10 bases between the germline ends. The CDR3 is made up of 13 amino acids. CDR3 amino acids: CASSLVRYTEAFF. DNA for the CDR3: TGTGCCAGCAGTTTGGTGAGGTATACTGAAGCTTTCTTT.

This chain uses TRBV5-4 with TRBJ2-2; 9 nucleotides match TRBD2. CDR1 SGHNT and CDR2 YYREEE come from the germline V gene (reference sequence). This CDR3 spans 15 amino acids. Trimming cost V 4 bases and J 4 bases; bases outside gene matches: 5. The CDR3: CASSPRGGRTGELFF. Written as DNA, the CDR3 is TGTGCCAGCAGCCCGCGGGGGGGCCGCACCGGGGAGCTGTTTTTT.

The CDR3 reads CASSPERQGSYEQYF. The CDR3 DNA sequence: TGTGCCAGCAGCCCCGAGAGACAGGGGTCTTACGAGCAGTACTTC. The V and J genes are TRBV5-4 and TRBJ2-7; TRBD1 matches 8 bases. The CDR3 is made up of 15 amino acids. After removal of 4 bases from V and 4 bases from J, the junction contained 10 bases not matched to a gene. Germline V gene sequence: CDR1 SGHNT, CDR2 YYREEE (reference sequence).